The next 19 T cell receptor beta chains were all read from a single sample in a study of a mutant IDH1 vaccine in newly diagnosed glioma. The method was immunoSEQ multiplex PCR; TCRdb's version includes in-frame clones alone and lacks a portion of them. This sample has some 60,000 clones, with about 80% found just once. Stated time point: week 11, during vaccination. With topical imiquimod, each dose of the vaccine consisted of 300 ug of mutant IDH1 20-mer peptide. For these TCRs, the target antigens are not known. The material sequenced was PBMCs, taken from a glioma patient whose treatment included an IDH1 peptide vaccine. These receptors all come from a young man with glioma.

This chain links TRBV6-6 with TRBJ2-1, with 11 bases fitting TRBD2. There are 16 residues in the CDR3. The germline gives CDR1 MNHNY, CDR2 SVGAGI (reference sequence). The V and J ends lost 0 bases and 5 bases, in that order; junction bases with no gene match: 3. Here the CDR3 DNA reads TGTGCCAGCAGTTACTCGCCGGGACTAGCGGACAATGAGCAGTTCTTC. Protein product: CASSYSPGLADNEQFF.

This chain joins TRBV19 and TRBJ1-2; D possibly corresponds to TRBD1 (5 bases). V was shortened by 3 bases and J by 2 bases, with 10 bases between the two germline ends. Germline CDR1 and CDR2: LNHDA and SQIVND (reference sequence). This CDR3 contains 14 residues. CDR3 residues: CASSMAGPNYGYTF. CDR3 sequence (DNA): TGTGCCAGTAGTATGGCAGGGCCAAACTATGGCTACACCTTC.

This chain connects TRBV9 to TRBJ2-5; D assignment may be TRBD1 or TRBD2 (5 bases each). Germline V gives CDR1 SGDLS, CDR2 YYNGEE. The V end lost 3 bases, the J end lost 5 bases, and 14 bases lay between the germline ends. CDR3 length equals 14 residues. CDR3 DNA sequence: TGTGCCAGCAGCGCGGTCGGGGCCGGGGAGACCCAGTACTTC. Translating gives CASSAVGAGETQYF.

The gene calls are TRBV5-8 and TRBJ1-5, with 9 positions matching TRBD1. The V segment lost 4 bases and the J segment 4 bases; nucleotides outside the gene matches: 6. The V gene's germline CDR1 is SGHTS and CDR2 YDEGEE. This CDR3 has 15 residues. The DNA for the CDR3 is TGTGCCAGCAGCCCTTACGGGACAGGGAATCAGCCCCAGCATTTT. It codes for CASSPYGTGNQPQHF.

V gene TRBV27 combines with J gene TRBJ2-1, with 9 bases lining up with TRBD1. V shed 4 bases, J shed 7 bases, and the junction held 14 bases outside the gene matches. This CDR3 has 17 residues. Germline V gene data show CDR1 as MNHEY and CDR2 as SMNVEV (reference sequence). The CDR3 bases are TGTGCCAGCAGTTCCCTACCAGGGACAGGGTTGGGGAATGAGCAGTTCTTC. Translation gives CASSSLPGTGLGNEQFF.

This clone appeared once. This chain uses TRBV10-3 with TRBJ2-7, with TRBD2 matching over 7 bases. The ends lost 0 bases at V and 1 base at J; junction bases unmatched: 0. Germline CDR1 ENHRY, CDR2 SYGVKD. This CDR3 region has 14 residues. The CDR3 region is CAISESGGSYEQYF. The DNA for the CDR3 is TGTGCCATCAGTGAGTCGGGAGGGTCCTACGAGCAGTACTTC.

The gene calls are TRBV4-1 and TRBJ2-2; no firm D call. Between the trimmed V and J ends, which lost 0 bases and 4 bases, there was a span of 12 bases. Germline assignment: CDR1 MGHRA and CDR2 YSYEKL. The length of the CDR3 is 16 residues. The DNA for the CDR3 is TGCGCCAGCAGCCAAGATGTGTCGGGCTTCACCGGGGAGCTGTTTTTT. Translating gives CASSQDVSGFTGELFF.

The chain employs TRBV11-1 and TRBJ2-3; 9 bases are shared with TRBD1. CDR1 SGHAT and CDR2 FQDESV come from the germline V gene (reference sequence). The CDR3 loop spans 15 amino acids. V shed 5 bases and J 4 bases; nucleotides not matched to a gene: 7. CDR3 region: CASSRHRGQADTQYF. CDR3 in DNA: TGTGCCAGCAGCCGACACAGGGGGCAGGCAGATACGCAGTATTTT. The full variable domain, its missing parts supplied by reference TRBV11-1 and TRBJ2-3, is EAEVAQSPRYKITEKSQAVAFWCDPISGHATLYWYRQILGQGPELLVQFQDESVVDDSQLPKDRFSAERLKGVDSTLKIQPAELGDSAMYLCASSRHRGQADTQYFGPGTRLTVL.

The chain uses TRBV5-6 and TRBJ1-1; 7 bases line up with TRBD1. CDR3 length: 17 residues. Germline V gene sequence: CDR1 SGHDT, CDR2 YYEEEE. The V gene end was trimmed by 2 bases and the J gene end by 3 bases; junction bases not matched to a gene: 13. The chain's CDR3 is CASSFTRETGFDTEAFF. The CDR3 DNA is TGTGCCAGCAGCTTCACCAGAGAGACAGGGTTCGACACTGAAGCTTTCTTT. The variable domain in full, with the rest retrieved from reference TRBV5-6 and TRBJ1-1, is DAGVTQSPTHLIKTRGQQVTLRCSPKSGHDTVSWYQQALGQGPQFIFQYYEEEERQRGNFPDRFSGHQFPNYSSELNVNALLLGDSALYLCASSFTRETGFDTEAFFGQGTRLTVV.

This chain joins TRBV7-3 and TRBJ2-7; D gene unclear. Germline V gives CDR1 SGHTA, CDR2 FQGTGA. V lost 0 bases to trimming and J lost 0 bases, with 9 bases between them. The CDR3 sequence is 15 residues long. The CDR3 DNA reads as TGTGCCAGCAGCTTAACGTCGGCTAGCTCCTACGAGCAGTACTTC. Its translation is CASSLTSASSYEQYF.

This clone has just one count. The rearrangement links TRBV7-2 to TRBJ2-5; D is unclear. Germline V gives CDR1 SGHTA, CDR2 FQGNSA. This CDR3 is 12 amino acids long. Trimming cost V 5 bases and J 0 bases, with 4 bases left between them. The CDR3 reads CASSRYQETQYF. CDR3 nucleotide sequence: TGTGCCAGCAGCCGGTACCAAGAGACCCAGTACTTC.

This chain uses TRBV5-4 with TRBJ2-7; TRBD1 matches at 7 bases. V shed 0 bases and J 2 bases; nucleotides not matched to a gene: 2. Germline assignment: CDR1 SGHNT and CDR2 YYREEE (reference sequence). The CDR3 consists of 14 residues. This chain's CDR3 is CASSLGQGPYEQYF. CDR3 DNA sequence: TGTGCCAGCAGCTTGGGACAGGGTCCCTACGAGCAGTACTTC.

The rearrangement links TRBV30 to TRBJ1-6, with D possibly TRBD1 on 6 matching bases. CDR3 length: 13 residues. V was cut by 1 base and J by 9 bases, with 10 bases left in between. Germline V lookup: CDR1 GTSNPN, CDR2 SVGIG (reference sequence). For the CDR3, the DNA is TGTGCCTGGAGTGGAGGCAGGGGTTCACCCCTCCACTTT. Protein: CAWSGGRGSPLHF.

V gene TRBV21-1 combines with J gene TRBJ1-5; TRBD1, as called in the table, went unchecked against the DNA. TRBV21-1 is a recognized pseudogene. The CDR3 runs 17 residues. The CDR3, as DNA: TGTGCCAGCAGCTACCACCCCGCGGACAGGGAAGGTCAGCCCCAGCATTTT. It encodes CASSYHPADREGQPQHF.

The V and J genes are TRBV27 and TRBJ2-3; 15 positions match TRBD2. Germline V CDR1 and CDR2: MNHEY, SMNVEV (reference sequence). CDR3 size: 18 residues. The V gene end was trimmed by 3 bases and the J gene end by 2 bases; junction bases not matched to a gene: 6. CDR3 in DNA: TGTGCCAGCAGTTTCCTTGGGACTAGCGGGAGGTCCACAGATACGCAGTATTTT. Translation: CASSFLGTSGRSTDTQYF.

To note about this clone: Germline is not matched at one junction end, which may reflect a read error. CDR3 in DNA: TGTGCCTGCAGCAGGAGTTCTAGCACAGATACGCAGTATTTT. This gives the protein CACSRSSSTDTQYF. The chain couples TRBV6-1 to TRBJ2-3, with unresolved D. The CDR3 runs 14 residues. Germline lookup yields CDR1 MNHNS and CDR2 SASEGT.

This sequence joins TRBV4-1 and TRBJ2-1, with D tentatively TRBD1 (5 bases). Germline V gene lookup returns CDR1 MGHRA and CDR2 YSYEKL. There are 16 residues in the CDR3. Trimming pared 3 bases from V and 5 bases from J, leaving 17 bases between. CDR3 loop: CASSQQGLKLDNEQFF. For the CDR3, the DNA is TGCGCCAGCAGCCAGCAGGGCCTAAAGCTGGACAATGAGCAGTTCTTC.

The V call is TRBV28, the J call TRBJ2-1; unclear D gene. Germline V gives CDR1 MDHEN, CDR2 SYDVKM. The V end was cut by 1 base, the J end by 7 bases, with 5 bases between. This CDR3 spans 12 amino acids. The CDR3 protein is CASSLLRNEQFF. The DNA of the CDR3 is TGTGCCAGCAGTTTATTACGGAATGAGCAGTTCTTC.

V gene TRBV13 combines with J gene TRBJ1-2; no definite D call. The V end was cut by 8 bases, the J end by 8 bases, with 12 bases between. The germline CDR1 and CDR2 sequences are PRHDT and FYEKMQ (reference sequence). The length of the CDR3 is 11 residues. CDR3 nucleotides: TGTGCCAGCTTCGCGGAGGAGGGCTACACCTTC. It encodes CASFAEEGYTF.